The text below deals with one T cell receptor (beta chain). Its target is not known. Different DNA sequences within this sample yield the same CDR3. Expressed TCRB transcripts were sequenced because the entire RNA isolate underwent reverse transcription. Sequencing used immunoSEQ multiplex PCR; TCRdb keeps in-frame clones, though not all of them. Of 350,000 or so clones in the sample, 15% to 20% were seen once. This record belongs to a study of beta chain features in type 1 diabetes. Study-level points and caveats: There was no resolution here of whether HLA type influences TCRB rearrangement.

V lost 0 bases to trimming and J lost 4 bases; unmatched junction nucleotides: 1. Germline V gene data show CDR1 as GTSNPN and CDR2 as SVGIG (reference sequence). This CDR3 contains 14 residues. A CD45RO/CCR7/CD25/CD127/CD95/CD27 panel sorted naive, central memory, regulatory and stem cell-like memory CD4+ cells. Populations isolated by sorting all had purity greater than 95%. The sequence derives from a woman between 18 and 29 years old in good health. This chain joins TRBV30 and TRBJ2-5; 11 bases map to TRBD2. The material sequenced was naive CD4+ T cells from blood. The DNA for the CDR3 is TGTGCCTGGAGTGTACTAGCGGGGGTAGAGACCCAGTACTTC. It yields the protein CAWSVLAGVETQYF.